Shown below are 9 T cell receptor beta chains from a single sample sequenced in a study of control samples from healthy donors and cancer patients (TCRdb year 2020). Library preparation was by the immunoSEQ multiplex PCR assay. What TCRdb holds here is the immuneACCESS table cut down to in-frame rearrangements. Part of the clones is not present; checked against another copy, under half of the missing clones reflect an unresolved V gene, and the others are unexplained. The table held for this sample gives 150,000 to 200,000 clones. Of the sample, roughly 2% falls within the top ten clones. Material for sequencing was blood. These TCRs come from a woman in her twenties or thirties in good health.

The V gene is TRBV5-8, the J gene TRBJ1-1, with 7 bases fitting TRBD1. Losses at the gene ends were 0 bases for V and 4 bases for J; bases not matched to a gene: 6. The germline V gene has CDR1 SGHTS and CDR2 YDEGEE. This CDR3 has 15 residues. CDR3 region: CASSLVSGGGTEAFF. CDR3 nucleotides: TGTGCCAGCAGCTTGGTGTCAGGGGGAGGCACTGAAGCTTTCTTT.

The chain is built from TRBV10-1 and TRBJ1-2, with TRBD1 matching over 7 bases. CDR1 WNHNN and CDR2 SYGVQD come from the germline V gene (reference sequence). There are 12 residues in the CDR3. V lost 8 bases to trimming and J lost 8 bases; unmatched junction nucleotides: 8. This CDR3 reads CASGDREEGYTF. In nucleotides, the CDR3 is TGCGCCAGCGGCGACAGGGAGGAAGGCTACACCTTC.

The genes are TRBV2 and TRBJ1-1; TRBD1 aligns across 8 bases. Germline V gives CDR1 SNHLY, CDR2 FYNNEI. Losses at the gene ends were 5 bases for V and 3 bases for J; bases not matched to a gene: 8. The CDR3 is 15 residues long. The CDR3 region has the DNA TGTGCCAGCAGTTCCCGGACAGGGACCTACACTGAAGCTTTCTTT. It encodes CASSSRTGTYTEAFF.

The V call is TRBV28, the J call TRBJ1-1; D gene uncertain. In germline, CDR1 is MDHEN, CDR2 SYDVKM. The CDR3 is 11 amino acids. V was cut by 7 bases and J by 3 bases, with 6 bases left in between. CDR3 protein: CASIGDTEAFF. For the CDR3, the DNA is TGTGCCAGCATTGGGGACACTGAAGCTTTCTTT.

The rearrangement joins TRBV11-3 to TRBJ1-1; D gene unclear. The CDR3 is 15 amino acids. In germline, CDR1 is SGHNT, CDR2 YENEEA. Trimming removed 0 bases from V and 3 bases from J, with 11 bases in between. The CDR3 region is CASSLDGGGYTEAFF. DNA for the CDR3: TGTGCCAGCAGCTTAGACGGAGGTGGGTACACTGAAGCTTTCTTT.

The CDR3 protein is CASSQDEGLGSPLHF. The CDR3 DNA is TGCGCCAGCAGCCAAGATGAAGGGTTAGGGTCACCCCTCCACTTT. The chain recombines TRBV4-3 with TRBJ1-6, with D uncertain. From germline, CDR1 is LGHNA and CDR2 YSLEER. The germline V and J ends were trimmed by 0 bases and 10 bases, with 13 bases remaining between them. This CDR3 region has 15 residues.

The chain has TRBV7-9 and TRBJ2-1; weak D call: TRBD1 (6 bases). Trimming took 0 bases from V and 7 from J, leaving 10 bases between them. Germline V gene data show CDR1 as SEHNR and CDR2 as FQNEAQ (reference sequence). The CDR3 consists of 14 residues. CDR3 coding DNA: TGTGCCAGCAGCTTAGCGCAGGGGTTTAATGAGCAGTTCTTC. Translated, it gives CASSLAQGFNEQFF.

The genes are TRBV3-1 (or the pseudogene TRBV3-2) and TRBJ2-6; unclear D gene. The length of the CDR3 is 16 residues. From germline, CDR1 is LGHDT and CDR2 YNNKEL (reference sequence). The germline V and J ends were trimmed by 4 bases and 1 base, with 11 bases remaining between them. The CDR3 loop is CASSPRLSSGANVLTF. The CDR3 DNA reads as TGTGCCAGCAGCCCGAGACTGTCGTCTGGGGCCAACGTCCTGACTTTC.

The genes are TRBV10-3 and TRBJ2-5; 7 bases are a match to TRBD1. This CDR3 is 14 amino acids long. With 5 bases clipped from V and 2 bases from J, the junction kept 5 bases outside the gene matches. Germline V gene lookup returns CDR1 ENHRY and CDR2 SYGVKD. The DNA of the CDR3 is TGTGCCATCAGTAACAGGGGCGGTCAAGAGACCCAGTACTTC. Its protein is CAISNRGGQETQYF.